The 17 T cell receptor beta chains below were found in one sample sequenced in a study of technical replicates of blood from several donors. Clones were read by immunoSEQ multiplex PCR, and TCRdb kept only the in-frame ones, dropping some. The sample has over 90,000 clones, approximately 95% seen once. Source material: T cells isolated from PBMCs. The receptors derive from a human donor in good health.

The chain employs TRBV5-1 and TRBJ2-3, with D maybe TRBD2 (5 bases). Trimming removed 7 bases at V and 6 bases at J, with 6 bases between. The CDR3 consists of 10 residues. Germline lookup yields CDR1 SGHRS and CDR2 YFSETQ. The CDR3, as DNA: TGCGCCAGCGGGGAGGATACGCAGTATTTT. Encoded protein: CASGEDTQYF.

The gene calls are TRBV10-3 and TRBJ1-2, with D possibly matching TRBD1 (5 bases). The CDR3 covers 14 residues. V was shortened by 0 bases and J by 3 bases, with 8 bases between the two germline ends. Looked up from germline, CDR1 is ENHRY and CDR2 is SYGVKD. The CDR3 DNA reads as TGTGCCATCAGTGAGTCGCCGACAGACTATGGCTACACCTTC. Translated: CAISESPTDYGYTF.

This clone was found a few times. The chain recombines TRBV2 with TRBJ2-5; 8 bases align to TRBD1. The germline V gene encodes CDR1 SNHLY and CDR2 FYNNEI. J was trimmed by 4 bases and V by 4 bases; bases with no gene match: 5. CDR3 length equals 14 residues. Written as DNA, the CDR3 is TGTGCCAGCAGTGGCAGGGGGCGGAGAGAGACCCAGTACTTC. This codes for CASSGRGRRETQYF.

This rearrangement joins TRBV14 to TRBJ1-1; D unresolved. CDR1 and CDR2 (germline): SGHDN, FVKESK. This CDR3 region has 16 residues. V shed 0 bases and J shed 4 bases, with 15 bases lying between them. The chain's CDR3 is CASSQESASWLTEAFF. The CDR3 DNA is TGTGCCAGCAGCCAAGAATCCGCCAGTTGGCTCACTGAAGCTTTCTTT.

This clone was seen only once. V gene TRBV5-4 combines with J gene TRBJ2-3; 11 bases are shared with TRBD2. V lost 5 bases and J lost 5; bases outside the gene matches: 10. The CDR3 covers 16 residues. Germline lookup yields CDR1 SGHNT and CDR2 YYREEE (reference sequence). CDR3 sequence: CASRTILAGGGDTQYF. CDR3 bases: TGTGCCAGCAGGACCATATTAGCGGGAGGGGGAGATACGCAGTATTTT.

V is TRBV18 and J is TRBJ1-4, with 8 bases fitting TRBD1. The ends lost 4 bases at V and 8 bases at J; junction bases unmatched: 3. The length of the CDR3 is 13 residues. Germline V lookup: CDR1 KGHSH, CDR2 LQKENI. The CDR3 loop is CASSQGQEEKLFF. The CDR3 DNA is TGTGCCAGCTCACAGGGACAGGAGGAAAAACTGTTTTTT.

The gene calls are TRBV2 and TRBJ2-2; 9 positions match TRBD2. Germline V gives CDR1 SNHLY, CDR2 FYNNEI. J gave up 0 bases and V 10 bases, and 6 bases lay outside the gene matches. This CDR3 comprises 15 residues. CDR3 in DNA: TGTGCCATGCACGCGGGGGGGCCGAACACCGGGGAGCTGTTTTTT. Translating gives CAMHAGGPNTGELFF.

The chain has TRBV19 and TRBJ1-1; TRBD1 matches at 7 bases. The CDR3 contains 15 residues. The V and J ends lost 5 bases and 2 bases, in that order; junction bases with no gene match: 8. CDR1 and CDR2 (germline): LNHDA, SQIVND (reference sequence). The CDR3 DNA reads TGTGCCAGTAGTTTACCGACAGGGATAAACACTGAAGCTTTCTTT. The encoded protein is CASSLPTGINTEAFF.

This chain connects TRBV9 to TRBJ2-7; 9 bases map to TRBD1. Germline V gives CDR1 SGDLS, CDR2 YYNGEE. Germline trimming cut 4 bases from V and 3 bases from J; bases unmatched to any gene: 11. The CDR3 is made up of 16 amino acids. Here the CDR3 reads CASSPRPGTGFYEQYF. The CDR3 nucleotides are TGTGCCAGCAGCCCCAGGCCGGGGACAGGGTTCTACGAGCAGTACTTC.

CDR3 loop: CASRLAHRKDRFSNQPQHF. CDR3 bases: TGTGCAAGTCGCTTAGCCCATAGGAAGGACAGATTTAGCAATCAGCCCCAGCATTTT. The chain recombines TRBV12-2 with TRBJ1-5; the table names TRBD1, a call not compared with the DNA. TRBV12-2 is described as a pseudogene. This CDR3 is 19 amino acids long.

This clone was seen once. This rearrangement joins TRBV19 to TRBJ2-7; no firm D call. V was cut by 4 bases and J by 3 bases, with 13 bases left in between. Germline V gene data show CDR1 as LNHDA and CDR2 as SQIVND (reference sequence). The length of the CDR3 is 14 residues. The CDR3 bases are TGTGCCAGTAGTAATAGCCAGCAGCACTACGAGCAGTACTTC. It encodes CASSNSQQHYEQYF.

The rearrangement links TRBV5-1 to TRBJ1-3; 8 bases line up with TRBD1. The germline V gene encodes CDR1 SGHRS and CDR2 YFSETQ. The CDR3 runs 17 residues. V shed 2 bases and J 0 bases; nucleotides not matched to a gene: 7. This CDR3 is CASSLGDRTFSGNTIYF. CDR3 sequence (DNA): TGCGCCAGCAGCTTAGGGGACAGGACCTTCTCTGGAAACACCATATATTTT.

The CDR3 loop reads CASSLEQTTGELFF. CDR3 in DNA: TGTGCCAGCAGCTTGGAACAGACCACCGGGGAGCTGTTTTTT. This sequence joins TRBV5-4 and TRBJ2-2; D gene unclear. CDR1 SGHNT and CDR2 YYREEE come from the germline V gene (reference sequence). The CDR3 sequence is 14 residues long. Trimming cost V 0 bases and J 4 bases, with 7 bases left between them.

The V call is TRBV6-1, the J call TRBJ1-2, with D unresolved. The germline V and J ends were trimmed by 3 bases and 4 bases, with 9 bases remaining between them. The CDR3 runs 13 residues. Germline V gene sequence: CDR1 MNHNS, CDR2 SASEGT. In DNA form, the CDR3 reads TGTGCCAGCAGTGATGGGAGCGCCTATGGCTACACCTTC. Translating gives CASSDGSAYGYTF.

This chain uses TRBV6-5 with TRBJ1-2, with D possibly matching TRBD1 (6 bases). The V gene's germline CDR1 is MNHEY and CDR2 SVGAGI. This CDR3 has 11 amino acids. Trimming took off 0 bases at V and 13 bases at J, with 9 bases between the two ends. This CDR3 is CASSYSDSFTF. The CDR3 coding sequence is TGTGCCAGCAGTTACTCGGACAGTTTCACCTTC.

This chain joins TRBV5-3 and TRBJ2-3, with 9 bases lining up with TRBD2. TRBV5-3 is noted as an ORF with a role that remains uncertain. V was pared by 3 bases and J by 4 bases, with 9 bases of the junction left unmatched. This CDR3 comprises 16 residues. Here the CDR3 reads CARSSLAGEKPDTQYF. The CDR3 DNA reads TGTGCCAGAAGCTCCTTAGCGGGGGAAAAACCAGATACGCAGTATTTT.

This chain uses TRBV29-1 with TRBJ1-1; 7 bases fit TRBD1. From germline, CDR1 is SQVTM and CDR2 ANQGSEA. Trimming at V came to 7 bases and at J to 1 base, leaving 9 bases not matched to a gene. CDR3 size: 14 residues. CDR3 nucleotides: TGCAGCGCGGAAGTGGACAGGACGAACACTGAAGCTTTCTTT. Amino acid sequence: CSAEVDRTNTEAFF.